Following are 6 T cell receptor beta chains from one sample sequenced in a study of CD8+ T cells in alopecia areata. Extracted RNA was reverse transcribed, and the resulting cDNA served as sequencing template. Clones were read by immunoSEQ multiplex PCR, and TCRdb kept only the in-frame ones, dropping some. The table records 110,000 to 150,000 clones, roughly 62% of them present only once. Sample: CD4+ T cells sorted from blood, taken at week 0. The receptors derive from a human donor with alopecia areata.

The chain carries TRBV29-1 and TRBJ2-5; perhaps TRBD1 as D (6 bases). This CDR3 comprises 10 residues. Trimming removed 5 bases at V and 9 bases at J, with 10 bases between. Germline V lookup: CDR1 SQVTM, CDR2 ANQGSEA. The CDR3 nucleotides are TGCAGCGTTTCCGGACAGTCCCAGTACTTC. This translates into CSVSGQSQYF.

The V and J genes are TRBV7-9 and TRBJ1-6; D is unresolved. V shed 6 bases and J shed 9 bases, with 12 bases lying between them. Germline CDR1 is SEHNR and CDR2 is FQNEAQ (reference sequence). The CDR3 runs 13 residues. CDR3 loop: CASRQVDSSPLHF. In nucleotides, the CDR3 is TGTGCCAGCAGGCAGGTCGATAGTTCACCCCTCCACTTT.

The CDR3 loop reads CSVVGAEAFF. The CDR3 DNA follows: TGCAGCGTCGTTGGGGCTGAAGCTTTCTTT. The V and J genes are TRBV29-1 and TRBJ1-1, with D hard to call. The V end lost 6 bases, the J end lost 6 bases, and 8 bases lay between the germline ends. Germline V gene sequence: CDR1 SQVTM, CDR2 ANQGSEA. CDR3 length: 10 amino acids.

The V and J genes are TRBV5-1 and TRBJ2-1; 9 nucleotides align to TRBD1. Trimming took 3 bases from V and 9 from J; bases not matched to a gene: 4. CDR3 length: 13 residues. Germline V gene sequence: CDR1 SGHRS, CDR2 YFSETQ. CDR3 nucleotides: TGCGCCAGCAGCTGGGACAGGGAGGGTGAGCAGTTCTTC. It codes for CASSWDREGEQFF. Looking up the rest from reference TRBV5-1 and TRBJ2-1 gives the full variable domain: KAGVTQTPRYLIKTRGQQVTLSCSPISGHRSVSWYQQTPGQGLQFLFEYFSETQRNKGNFPGRFSGRQFSNSRSEMNVSTLELGDSALYLCASSWDREGEQFFGPGTRLTVL.

V gene TRBV7-9 combines with J gene TRBJ2-6, with no clear D. V lost 10 bases and J lost 0, with 4 bases in between. The CDR3 spans 12 residues. CDR1 is SEHNR, CDR2 FQNEAQ, per germline (reference sequence). CDR3 residues: CATDSGANVLTF. CDR3 nucleotides: TGTGCCACCGACTCTGGGGCCAACGTCCTGACTTTC. The complete variable domain, with remaining parts taken from reference TRBV7-9 and TRBJ2-6, reads DTGVSQNPRHKITKRGQNVTFRCDPISEHNRLYWYRQTLGQGPEFLTYFQNEAQLEKSRLLSDRFSAERPKGSFSTLEIQRTEQGDSAMYLCATDSGANVLTFGAGSRLTVL.

CDR3 in DNA: TGTGCCAGCAGTTTTCAGGGGGGGAACACCATATATTTT. Protein sequence: CASSFQGGNTIYF. This chain joins TRBV27 and TRBJ1-3; 7 nucleotides align to TRBD1. CDR3 length equals 13 residues. The germline V gene encodes CDR1 MNHEY and CDR2 SMNVEV (reference sequence). Unmatched junction bases numbered 3, after V lost 3 bases and J lost 7 bases.